Given below is one T cell receptor beta chain in context. What it binds is unknown. The CDR3 runs 18 residues. Phlebotomy per donor yielded a single 2.5 ml blood sample. This entry is derived from a study of monozygotic twins with inflammatory bowel disease. Findings and limits, study-wide: Immunosuppressive treatment differences may have increased patient repertoire variability.

Reprocessing the 5' RACE reads, TCRdb reports a single entry for every CDR3 protein and omits DNA. This sample's table has around 450,000 distinct CDR3 sequences. Material for sequencing was blood. This TCR was recovered from a human donor with ulcerative colitis or Crohn's disease, or a healthy co-twin of an affected twin (not recorded which). The rearrangement links TRBV12-3 or TRBV12-4 to TRBJ1-3; as DNA is missing, the TRBD1 call by TCRdb cannot be tested. This CDR3 reads CASTSRTAQRGSGNTIYF.